One and the same sample provided the 6 T cell receptor beta chains below, sequenced in a study of response to subunit inactivated influenza vaccine. From the RT-PCR reads, TCRdb called clonotypes with MiXCR, one entry per CDR3 protein. The sample lists more than 450,000 distinct CDR3 sequences; about 11% were seen once. This sample also appeared in a second study, on T cells expressing NK-cell markers. Turning to that study: UMIs accompanied the 5'RACE template switching by which TCR beta cDNA was made.

The sequencing used PBMCs from blood, collected on the day of vaccination. These receptors were obtained from a man aged 45-65 years who received an inactivated influenza vaccine.

The chain combines TRBV5-1 with TRBJ1-3; D call uncertain. V lost 4 bases and J 1 base, leaving 9 bases between the germline ends. The length of the CDR3 is 14 residues. Germline V gene lookup returns CDR1 SGHRS and CDR2 YFSETQ. This chain's CDR3 is CASSPEGSGNTIYF. CDR3 coding DNA: TGCGCCAGCAGCCCAGAAGGGTCTGGAAACACCATATATTTT.

This clonotype was observed a handful of times. J is TRBJ1-2 and V is TRBV7-2; D is ambiguous. Trimming took off 5 bases at V and 4 bases at J, with 17 bases between the two ends. Germline CDR1 SGHTA, CDR2 FQGNSA. The CDR3 has 15 amino acids. CDR3 bases: TGTGCCAGCAGCGGTCCAAGGACGGGATCCTATGGCTACACCTTC. This codes for CASSGPRTGSYGYTF.

This clonotype was counted only a few times. The chain combines TRBV5-1 with TRBJ1-1; 7 bases align to TRBD1. CDR1 is SGHRS and CDR2 is YFSETQ in the germline V gene. CDR3 size: 14 residues. V shed 1 base and J 4 bases; nucleotides not matched to a gene: 4. CDR3 nucleotides: TGCGCCAGCAGCTTGACAGGGGAGGCCACTGAAGCTTTCTTT. Translation gives CASSLTGEATEAFF. Supplemented by reference TRBV5-1 and TRBJ1-1, the full variable domain reads KAGVTQTPRYLIKTRGQQVTLSCSPISGHRSVSWYQQTPGQGLQFLFEYFSETQRNKGNFPGRFSGRQFSNSRSEMNVSTLELGDSALYLCASSLTGEATEAFFGQGTRLTVV.

This clonotype has more than one count but fewer than ten. V and J are TRBV24-1 and TRBJ2-1; 11 bases fit TRBD2. Germline V gene data show CDR1 as KGHDR and CDR2 as SFDVKD. V was clipped by 7 bases and J by 8 bases; unmatched bases: 6. This CDR3 has 14 residues. DNA for the CDR3: TGTGCCACCAGACTAGCGGGAGAAAGCGATGAGCAGTTCTTC. Amino acid sequence: CATRLAGESDEQFF.

There are a few counts of this clonotype. The chain carries TRBV6-1 and TRBJ1-1, with D perhaps TRBD1 (6 bases). This CDR3 is built from 13 residues. Per germline, CDR1 MNHNS and CDR2 SASEGT. V dropped 7 bases and J dropped 6 bases, with 15 bases sitting between them. CDR3 sequence reads: CASNSRGGAEAFF. CDR3 coding DNA: TGTGCCAGCAACTCAAGGGGGGGAGCTGAAGCTTTCTTT.

The table lists this clonotype with many counts. The chain has TRBV9 and TRBJ2-7; D is uncertain. The CDR3 extends over 15 amino acids. CDR1 SGDLS and CDR2 YYNGEE come from the germline V gene. V was shortened by 1 base and J by 0 bases, with 11 bases between the two germline ends. The CDR3 nucleotides are TGTGCCAGCAGCGTATCTGACGGAAGCTCCTACGAGCAGTACTTC. Protein sequence: CASSVSDGSSYEQYF.